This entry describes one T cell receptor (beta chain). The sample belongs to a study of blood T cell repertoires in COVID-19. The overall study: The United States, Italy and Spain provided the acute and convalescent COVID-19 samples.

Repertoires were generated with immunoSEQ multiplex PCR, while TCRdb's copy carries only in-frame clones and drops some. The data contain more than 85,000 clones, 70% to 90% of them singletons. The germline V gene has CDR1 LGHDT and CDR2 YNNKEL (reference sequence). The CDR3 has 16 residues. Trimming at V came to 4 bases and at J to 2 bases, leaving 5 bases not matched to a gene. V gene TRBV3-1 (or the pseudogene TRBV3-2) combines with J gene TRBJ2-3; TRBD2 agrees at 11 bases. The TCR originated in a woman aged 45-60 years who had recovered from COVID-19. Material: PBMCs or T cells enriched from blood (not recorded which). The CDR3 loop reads CASSLMTSGATDTQYF. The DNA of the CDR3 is TGTGCCAGCAGCCTCATGACTAGCGGGGCCACAGATACGCAGTATTTT.